Detailed here is one T cell receptor beta chain. Methods used by the authors: The authors estimated nucleated cell counts from reference gene primer amplification. Only in-frame clones appear in the TCRdb table, and some are missing; sequencing was by immunoSEQ multiplex PCR. D and trimming come from the DNA, and the V and J calls and clone size come from that table. The table includes about 140,000 clones, about 82% detected once. The data are from a study of blood T cell repertoires in COVID-19. Across the study: Acute-phase and convalescent COVID-19 samples originated in the United States, Italy and Spain. Sources were T cells, B-cell-depleted T cells, or PBMCs; the material itself was cDNA or gDNA.

The source material was peripheral blood. This sequence originates from a woman aged 55-69 years with acute or convalescent COVID-19.

This CDR3 reads CASSPGQGSSYEQYF. The CDR3 nucleotides read TGTGCCAGTAGCCCGGGACAGGGAAGTTCCTACGAGCAGTACTTC. The rearrangement joins TRBV19 to TRBJ2-7; 9 positions match TRBD1. CDR1 and CDR2 from the germline V gene are LNHDA and SQIVND (reference sequence). The CDR3 is 15 amino acids. With 6 bases clipped from V and 1 base from J, the junction kept 7 bases outside the gene matches.